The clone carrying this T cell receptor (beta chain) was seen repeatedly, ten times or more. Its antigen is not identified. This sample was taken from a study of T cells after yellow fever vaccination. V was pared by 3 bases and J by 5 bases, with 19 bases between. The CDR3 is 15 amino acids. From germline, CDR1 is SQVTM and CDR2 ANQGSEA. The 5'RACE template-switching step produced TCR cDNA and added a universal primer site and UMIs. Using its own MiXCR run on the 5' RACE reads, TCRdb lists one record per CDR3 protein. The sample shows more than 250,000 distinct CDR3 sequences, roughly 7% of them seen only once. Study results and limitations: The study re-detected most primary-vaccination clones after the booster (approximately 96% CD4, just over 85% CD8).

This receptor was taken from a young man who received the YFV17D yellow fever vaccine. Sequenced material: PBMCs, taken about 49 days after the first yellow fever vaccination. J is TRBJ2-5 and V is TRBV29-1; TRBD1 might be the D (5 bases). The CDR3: CSVESRIQELETQYF. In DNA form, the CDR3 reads TGCAGCGTTGAGAGTCGGATACAGGAACTTGAGACCCAGTACTTC. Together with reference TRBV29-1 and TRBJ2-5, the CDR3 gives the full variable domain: SAVISQKPSRDICQRGTSLTIQCQVDSQVTMMFWYRQQPGQSLTLIATANQGSEATYESGFVIDKFPISRPNLTFSTLTVSNMSPEDSSIYLCSVESRIQELETQYFGPGTRLLVL.